Included here is one T cell receptor beta chain sequence, with context. Blood samples, whole and unsorted for T cells, yielded the isolated total RNA. The record originates from a study of monozygotic twins with inflammatory bowel disease. TCR libraries each used around 3,500 ng of total RNA. Nested amplification of TCRalpha and TCRbeta cDNA involved two PCRs of roughly 16 and 10 cycles. TCRdb reworked the 5' RACE reads into one entry per CDR3 protein, no DNA. The specimen's table records over 150,000 distinct CDR3 sequences. The CDR3 runs to 18 residues. Germline V gene lookup returns CDR1 MNHEY and CDR2 SMNVEV (reference sequence).

The clonotype comes from a human donor with ulcerative colitis or Crohn's disease, or a healthy co-twin of an affected twin (not recorded which). Sequencing was carried out using blood. The V and J genes are TRBV27 and TRBJ2-3; TCRdb names TRBD2, which stays unverified in the absence of DNA. CDR3 residues: CASSIGLAGGPSTDTQYF.